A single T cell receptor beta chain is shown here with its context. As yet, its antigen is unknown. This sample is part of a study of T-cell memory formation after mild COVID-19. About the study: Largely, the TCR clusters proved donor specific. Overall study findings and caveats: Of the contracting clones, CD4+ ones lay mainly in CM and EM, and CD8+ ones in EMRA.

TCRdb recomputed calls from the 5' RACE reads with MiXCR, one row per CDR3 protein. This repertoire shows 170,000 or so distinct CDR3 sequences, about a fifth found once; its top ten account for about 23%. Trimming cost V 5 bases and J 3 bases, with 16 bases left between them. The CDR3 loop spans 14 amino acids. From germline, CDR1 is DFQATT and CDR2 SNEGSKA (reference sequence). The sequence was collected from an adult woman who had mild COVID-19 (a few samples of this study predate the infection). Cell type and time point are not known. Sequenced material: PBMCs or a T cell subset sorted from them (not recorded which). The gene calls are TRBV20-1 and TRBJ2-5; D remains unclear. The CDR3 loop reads CSARLSSWEETQYF. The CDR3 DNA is TGCAGTGCTCGGCTTTCCTCCTGGGAAGAGACCCAGTACTTC.